One T cell receptor (beta chain) is described in this entry. Its recognized antigen is unknown. No much larger clone exists at a distance of one base, and base qualities are not known. At one collaborating source in Seattle, patients were enrolled during active infection and were followed longitudinally through the course of disease. Collaborating institutions collected whole blood in K2EDTA tubes following their own protocols. For TCRbeta analysis, collaborator samples were shipped as frozen whole blood, as isolated PBMCs, or as DNA extracted from either sample type. The data were obtained in a study of blood T cell repertoires in COVID-19 (dated by TCRdb to 2019 to 2021). Some background on the complete study: Samples from collaborators originated in the United States, Italy and Spain and spanned both the acute and convalescent phases of COVID-19. Samples came from the ongoing ImmuneRACE study (first 160 participants) plus 1,254 subjects from 6 global collaborators. The material from the prospective study consisted of cDNA or gDNA derived from T cells, B-cell-depleted T cells, or PBMCs. The repertoires were released in a freely available public database meant as a resource for research on the immune response to SARS-CoV-2. A de-identified subject ID, COVID-19 status, age in years and sex were almost always included in the sample metadata. HLA class I and class II types, where available, came from metadata supplied by the sample provider rather than from assay-based typing. The dataset comprised deeply sampled blood TCRbeta repertoires from subjects exposed to, actively infected with, or recovered from COVID-19. The investigation overall reported the following: The quantity of clinical and demographic metadata differed by source and by participant and was supplied without curation.

TCRbeta CDR3 regions were amplified from genomic DNA by means of the immunoSEQ Assay, a bias-controlled multiplex PCR. The paper's data handling went like this. Nucleated cell counts per sample were estimated from amplification of reference gene primers within the assay. To quantify the absolute abundance of each unique TCRbeta CDR3 rearrangement, sequence reads were collapsed and filtered. For each sample, productive Simpson clonality was calculated as the square root of Simpson's diversity index across productive rearrangements. TCRdb's version of the immuneACCESS table is confined to in-frame rearrangements and falls short of the full clone set. An unresolved V gene accounts for under half of the shortfall where checked; the remainder is of unknown origin. That table is the source of V, J and clone size, and D and trimming were worked out from the DNA. Within this sample are about 200,000 clones, with approximately 90% of them counted one time only. Roughly 10% of the sample lies in the top ten.

There are 14 amino acids in the CDR3, from cysteine to phenylalanine inclusive. Only the CDR3 portion is preserved as DNA: 42 bases, with reading frame beginning at the first base. Between the V and J ends, shortened by 7 bases and 0 bases respectively, the junction contains 9 bases. In the germline V gene, CDR1 corresponds to SGHNT and CDR2 to YENEEA. The sample consisted of peripheral blood. This chain is built from TRBV11-3 and TRBJ2-2, with TRBD1 as a weak D call on 5 bases. The receptor's source is a woman aged 50 to 60 with COVID-19, enrolled during active disease. The CDR3 amino acid sequence is: CASTETANTGELFF. The sequence in DNA is TGTGCCAGCACCGAGACAGCGAACACCGGGGAGCTGTTTTTT. Supplemented by the reference TRBV11-3 and TRBJ2-2 proteins around the CDR3, the complete variable domain is EAGVVQSPRYKIIEKKQPVAFWCNPISGHNTLYWYLQNLGQGPELLIRYENEEAVDDSQLPKDRFSAERLKGVDSTLKIQPAELGDSAVYLCASTETANTGELFFGEGSRLTVL.